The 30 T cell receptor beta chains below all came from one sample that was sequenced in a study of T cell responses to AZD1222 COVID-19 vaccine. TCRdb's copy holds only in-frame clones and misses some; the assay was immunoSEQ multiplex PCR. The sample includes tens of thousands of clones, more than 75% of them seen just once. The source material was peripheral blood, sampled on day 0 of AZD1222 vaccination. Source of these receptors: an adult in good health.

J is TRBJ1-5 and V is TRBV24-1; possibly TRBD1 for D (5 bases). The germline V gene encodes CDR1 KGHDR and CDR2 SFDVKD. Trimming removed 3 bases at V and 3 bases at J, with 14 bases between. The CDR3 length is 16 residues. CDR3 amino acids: CATSDAQGPDNQPQHF. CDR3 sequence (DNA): TGTGCCACCAGTGATGCCCAGGGCCCTGACAATCAGCCCCAGCATTTT.

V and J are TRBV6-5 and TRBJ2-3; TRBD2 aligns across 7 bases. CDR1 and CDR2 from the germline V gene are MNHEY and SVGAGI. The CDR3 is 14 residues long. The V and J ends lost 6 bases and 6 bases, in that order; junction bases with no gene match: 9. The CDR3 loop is CASRVASGGDTQYF. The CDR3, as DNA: TGTGCCAGCAGGGTGGCTAGCGGAGGGGATACGCAGTATTTT.

The CDR3 is CASTLGDLTPGNTIYF. CDR3 in DNA: TGTGCCAGCACACTGGGGGACTTGACCCCTGGAAACACCATATATTTT. The chain employs TRBV19 and TRBJ1-3, with a possible D match to TRBD1 (5 bases). V was trimmed by 9 bases and J by 2 bases, leaving 20 bases between them. Germline V CDR1 and CDR2: LNHDA, SQIVND (reference sequence). The CDR3 runs 16 residues.

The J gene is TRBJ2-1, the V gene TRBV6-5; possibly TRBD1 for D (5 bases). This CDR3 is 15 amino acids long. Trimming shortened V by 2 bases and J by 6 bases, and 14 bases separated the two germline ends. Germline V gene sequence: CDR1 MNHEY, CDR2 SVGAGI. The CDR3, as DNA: TGTGCCAGCAGTTACCAACCCGCAGGGCCCAATGAGCAGTTCTTC. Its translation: CASSYQPAGPNEQFF.

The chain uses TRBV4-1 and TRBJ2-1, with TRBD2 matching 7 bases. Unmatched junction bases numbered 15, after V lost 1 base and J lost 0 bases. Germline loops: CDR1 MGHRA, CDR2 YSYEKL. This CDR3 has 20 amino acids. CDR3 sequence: CASSQATSGAGTRSYNEQFF. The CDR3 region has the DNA TGCGCCAGCAGCCAAGCTACTTCGGGAGCGGGGACCCGCTCCTACAATGAGCAGTTCTTC.

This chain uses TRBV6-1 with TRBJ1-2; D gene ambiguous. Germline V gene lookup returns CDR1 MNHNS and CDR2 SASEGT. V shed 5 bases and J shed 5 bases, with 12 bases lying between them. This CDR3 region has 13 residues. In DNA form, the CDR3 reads TGTGCCAGCAGTTCCCCGAGAGTTTATGGCTACACCTTC. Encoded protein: CASSSPRVYGYTF.

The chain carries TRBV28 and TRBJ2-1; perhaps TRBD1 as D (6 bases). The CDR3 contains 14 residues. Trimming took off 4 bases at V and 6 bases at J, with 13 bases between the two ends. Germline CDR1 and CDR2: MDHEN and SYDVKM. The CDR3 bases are TGTGCCAGCAGTTCAGGGGTTAGCGCCAATGAGCAGTTCTTC. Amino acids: CASSSGVSANEQFF. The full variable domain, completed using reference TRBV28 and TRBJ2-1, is DVKVTQSSRYLVKRTGEKVFLECVQDMDHENMFWYRQDPGLGLRLIYFSYDVKMKEKGDIPEGYSVSREKKERFSLILESASTNQTSMYLCASSSGVSANEQFFGPGTRLTVL.

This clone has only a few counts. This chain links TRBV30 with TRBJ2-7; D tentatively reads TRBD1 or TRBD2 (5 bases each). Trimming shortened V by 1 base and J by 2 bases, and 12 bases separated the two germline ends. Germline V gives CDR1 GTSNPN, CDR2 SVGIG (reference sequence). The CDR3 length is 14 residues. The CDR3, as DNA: TGTGCCTGGAGTGGACGGGGCCTTACCTACGAGCAGTACTTC. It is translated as CAWSGRGLTYEQYF. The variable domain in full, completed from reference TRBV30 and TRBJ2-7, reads SQTIHQWPATLVQPVGSPLSLECTVEGTSNPNLYWYRQAAGRGLQLLFYSVGIGQISSEVPQNLSASRPQDRQFILSSKKLLLSDSGFYLCAWSGRGLTYEQYFGPGTRLTVT.

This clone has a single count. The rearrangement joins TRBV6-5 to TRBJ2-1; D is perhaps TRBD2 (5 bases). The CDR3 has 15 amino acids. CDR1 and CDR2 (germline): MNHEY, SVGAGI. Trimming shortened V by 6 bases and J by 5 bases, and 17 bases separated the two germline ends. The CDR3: CASSPGLMINNEQFF. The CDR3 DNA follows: TGTGCCAGCAGCCCCGGACTTATGATAAACAATGAGCAGTTCTTC.

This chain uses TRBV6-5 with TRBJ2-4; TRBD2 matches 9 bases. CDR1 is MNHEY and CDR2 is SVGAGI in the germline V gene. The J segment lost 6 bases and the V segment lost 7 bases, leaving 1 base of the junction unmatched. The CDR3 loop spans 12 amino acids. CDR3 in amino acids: CASTSGINIQYF. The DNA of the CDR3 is TGTGCCAGCACTAGCGGGATAAACATTCAGTACTTC.

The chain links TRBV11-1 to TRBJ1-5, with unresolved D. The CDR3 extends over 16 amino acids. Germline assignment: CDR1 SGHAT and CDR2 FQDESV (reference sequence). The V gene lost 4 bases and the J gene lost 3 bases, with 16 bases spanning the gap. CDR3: CASSSPGGSYNQPQHF. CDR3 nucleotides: TGTGCCAGCAGCTCCCCCGGAGGTAGTTACAATCAGCCCCAGCATTTT. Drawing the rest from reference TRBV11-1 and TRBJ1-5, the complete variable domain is EAEVAQSPRYKITEKSQAVAFWCDPISGHATLYWYRQILGQGPELLVQFQDESVVDDSQLPKDRFSAERLKGVDSTLKIQPAELGDSAMYLCASSSPGGSYNQPQHFGDGTRLSIL.

In nucleotides, the CDR3 is TGCAGTGCTAGTTCAACAGGGTTTGCCTACAATGAGCAGTTCTTC. Amino acid sequence: CSASSTGFAYNEQFF. The chain has TRBV20-1 and TRBJ2-1, with TRBD1 as a possible D gene (6 bases). This CDR3 is 15 amino acids long. V gave up 3 bases and J gave up 2 bases, with 14 bases separating them. Germline V gives CDR1 DFQATT, CDR2 SNEGSKA (reference sequence).

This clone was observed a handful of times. This CDR3 is CAWTDKAGNTIYF. CDR3 in DNA: TGTGCCTGGACCGACAAAGCTGGAAACACCATATATTTT. This sequence joins TRBV30 and TRBJ1-3; no firm D call. V shed 4 bases and J shed 2 bases, with 9 bases lying between them. The CDR3 has 13 amino acids. Germline CDR1 reads GTSNPN; CDR2 reads SVGIG (reference sequence).

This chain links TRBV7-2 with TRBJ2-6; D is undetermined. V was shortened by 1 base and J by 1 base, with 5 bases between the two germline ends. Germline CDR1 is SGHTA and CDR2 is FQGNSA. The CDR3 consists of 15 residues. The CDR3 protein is CASSLVGSGANVLTF. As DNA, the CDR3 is TGTGCCAGCAGCTTAGTAGGGTCTGGGGCCAACGTCCTGACTTTC. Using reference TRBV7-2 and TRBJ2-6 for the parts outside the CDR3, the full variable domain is GAGVSQSPSNKVTEKGKDVELRCDPISGHTALYWYRQSLGQGLEFLIYFQGNSAPDKSGLPSDRFSAERTGGSVSTLTIQRTQQEDSAVYLCASSLVGSGANVLTFGAGSRLTVL.

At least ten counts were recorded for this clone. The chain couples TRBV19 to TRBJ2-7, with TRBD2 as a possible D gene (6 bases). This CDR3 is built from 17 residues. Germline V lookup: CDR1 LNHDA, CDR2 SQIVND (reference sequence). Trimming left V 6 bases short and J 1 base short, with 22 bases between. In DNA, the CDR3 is TGTGCCAGTAGCCGTACAGTCTCCCCGGGAGCATCCTACGAGCAGTACTTC. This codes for CASSRTVSPGASYEQYF.

The CDR3 sequence: CASSLAGGSLTGELFF. The CDR3 region has the DNA TGTGCCAGCAGCTTAGCTGGCGGGAGCTTAACCGGGGAGCTGTTTTTT. V and J are TRBV7-6 and TRBJ2-2, with 7 bases identical to TRBD2. Per germline, CDR1 SGHVS and CDR2 FNYEAQ. The CDR3 totals 16 residues. V lost 0 bases and J lost 5; bases outside the gene matches: 6.

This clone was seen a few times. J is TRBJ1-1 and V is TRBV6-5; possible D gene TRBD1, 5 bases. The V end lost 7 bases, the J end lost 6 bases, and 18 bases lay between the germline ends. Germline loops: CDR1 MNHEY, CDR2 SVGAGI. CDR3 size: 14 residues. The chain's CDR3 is CASTPWGPSPEAFF. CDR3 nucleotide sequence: TGTGCCAGCACCCCCTGGGGCCCTAGCCCTGAAGCTTTCTTT.

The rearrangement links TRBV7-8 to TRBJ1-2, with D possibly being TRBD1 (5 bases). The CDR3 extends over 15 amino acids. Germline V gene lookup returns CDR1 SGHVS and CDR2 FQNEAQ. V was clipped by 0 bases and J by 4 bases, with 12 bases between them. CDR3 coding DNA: TGTGCCAGCAGCTTAGCGGTAGGGGCCTTCTATGGCTACACCTTC. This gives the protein CASSLAVGAFYGYTF.

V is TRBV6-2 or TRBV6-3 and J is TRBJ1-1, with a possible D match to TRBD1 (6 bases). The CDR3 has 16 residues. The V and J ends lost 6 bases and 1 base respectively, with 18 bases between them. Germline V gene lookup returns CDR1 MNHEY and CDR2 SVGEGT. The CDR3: CASSRPRQVTNTEAFF. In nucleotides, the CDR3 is TGTGCCAGCAGCAGACCCCGACAGGTTACGAACACTGAAGCTTTCTTT.

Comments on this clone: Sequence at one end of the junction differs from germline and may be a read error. CDR3 DNA sequence: TGCGCCAGCCGCTTGTCCCCAGGGCGGATCCAAGAGACCCAGTACTTC. This codes for CASRLSPGRIQETQYF. J is TRBJ2-5 and V is TRBV5-1, with D possibly matching TRBD1 (5 bases). The length of the CDR3 is 16 residues. Germline CDR1 SGHRS, CDR2 YFSETQ.

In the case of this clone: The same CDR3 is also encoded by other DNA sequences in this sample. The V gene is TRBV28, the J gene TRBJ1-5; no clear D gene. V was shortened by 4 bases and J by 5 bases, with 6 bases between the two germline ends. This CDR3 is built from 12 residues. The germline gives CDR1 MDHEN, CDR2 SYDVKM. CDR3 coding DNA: TGTGCCAGCAGTTCCCCAGATCAGCCCCAGCATTTT. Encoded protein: CASSSPDQPQHF.

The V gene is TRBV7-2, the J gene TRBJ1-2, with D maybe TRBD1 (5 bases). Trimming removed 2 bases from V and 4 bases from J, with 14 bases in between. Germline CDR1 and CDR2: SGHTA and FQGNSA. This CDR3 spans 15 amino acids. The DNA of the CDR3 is TGTGCCAGCAGCTTAACCCGGGACGACCGCTATGGCTACACCTTC. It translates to CASSLTRDDRYGYTF.

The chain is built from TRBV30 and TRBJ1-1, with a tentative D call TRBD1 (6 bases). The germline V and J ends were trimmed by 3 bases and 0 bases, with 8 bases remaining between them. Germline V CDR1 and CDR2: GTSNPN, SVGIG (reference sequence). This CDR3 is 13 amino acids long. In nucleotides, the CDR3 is TGTGCCTGGAGCAGGGGTATGAACACTGAAGCTTTCTTT. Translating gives CAWSRGMNTEAFF. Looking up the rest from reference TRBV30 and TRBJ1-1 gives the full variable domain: SQTIHQWPATLVQPVGSPLSLECTVEGTSNPNLYWYRQAAGRGLQLLFYSVGIGQISSEVPQNLSASRPQDRQFILSSKKLLLSDSGFYLCAWSRGMNTEAFFGQGTRLTVV.

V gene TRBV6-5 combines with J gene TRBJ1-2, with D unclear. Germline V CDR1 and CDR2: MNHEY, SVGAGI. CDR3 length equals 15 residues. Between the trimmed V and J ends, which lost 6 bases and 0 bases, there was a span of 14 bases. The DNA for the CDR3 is TGTGCCAGCAGCCGAAAGCCCATGACTAACTATGGCTACACCTTC. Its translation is CASSRKPMTNYGYTF.

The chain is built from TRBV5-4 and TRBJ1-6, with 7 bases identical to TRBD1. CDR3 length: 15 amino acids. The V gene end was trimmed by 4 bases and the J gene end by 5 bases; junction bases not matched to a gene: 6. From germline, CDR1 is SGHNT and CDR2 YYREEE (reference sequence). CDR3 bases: TGTGCCAGCAGCGTACAGGGGTTCGATAATTCACCCCTCCACTTT. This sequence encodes CASSVQGFDNSPLHF.

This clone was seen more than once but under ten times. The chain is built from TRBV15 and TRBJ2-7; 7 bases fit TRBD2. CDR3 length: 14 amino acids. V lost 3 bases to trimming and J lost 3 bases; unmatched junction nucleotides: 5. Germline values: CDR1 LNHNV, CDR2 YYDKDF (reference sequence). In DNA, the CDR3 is TGTGCCACCAGCAGGCAAGCGGGGAACTACGAGCAGTACTTC. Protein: CATSRQAGNYEQYF.

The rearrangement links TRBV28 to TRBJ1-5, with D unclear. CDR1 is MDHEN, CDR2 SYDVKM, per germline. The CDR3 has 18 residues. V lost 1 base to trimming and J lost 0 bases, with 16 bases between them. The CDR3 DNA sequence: TGTGCCAGCAGTTTATCGGGTGCAGCCCCAGGTAGCAATCAGCCCCAGCATTTT. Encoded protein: CASSLSGAAPGSNQPQHF. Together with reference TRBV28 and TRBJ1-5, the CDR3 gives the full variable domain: DVKVTQSSRYLVKRTGEKVFLECVQDMDHENMFWYRQDPGLGLRLIYFSYDVKMKEKGDIPEGYSVSREKKERFSLILESASTNQTSMYLCASSLSGAAPGSNQPQHFGDGTRLSIL.

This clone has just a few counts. In DNA, the CDR3 is TGCGCCAGCAGCCAAGATGCGCGTGAATCTGGCTACACCTTC. Amino acids: CASSQDARESGYTF. The chain joins TRBV4-1 to TRBJ1-2; unclear D gene. V gave up 0 bases and J gave up 7 bases, with 12 bases separating them. This CDR3 is built from 14 residues. Germline loops: CDR1 MGHRA, CDR2 YSYEKL.

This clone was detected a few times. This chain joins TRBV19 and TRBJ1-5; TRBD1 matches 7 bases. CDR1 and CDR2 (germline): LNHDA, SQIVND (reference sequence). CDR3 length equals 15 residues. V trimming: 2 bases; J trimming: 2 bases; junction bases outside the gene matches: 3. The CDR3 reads CASSIRQGRNQPQHF. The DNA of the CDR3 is TGTGCCAGTAGTATAAGACAGGGCCGCAATCAGCCCCAGCATTTT.

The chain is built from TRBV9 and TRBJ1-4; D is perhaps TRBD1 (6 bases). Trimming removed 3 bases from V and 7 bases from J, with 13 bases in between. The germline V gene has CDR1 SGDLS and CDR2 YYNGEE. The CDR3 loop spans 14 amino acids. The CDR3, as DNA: TGTGCCAGCAGCGAATCCCACAGGGTTGAAAAACTGTTTTTT. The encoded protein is CASSESHRVEKLFF.